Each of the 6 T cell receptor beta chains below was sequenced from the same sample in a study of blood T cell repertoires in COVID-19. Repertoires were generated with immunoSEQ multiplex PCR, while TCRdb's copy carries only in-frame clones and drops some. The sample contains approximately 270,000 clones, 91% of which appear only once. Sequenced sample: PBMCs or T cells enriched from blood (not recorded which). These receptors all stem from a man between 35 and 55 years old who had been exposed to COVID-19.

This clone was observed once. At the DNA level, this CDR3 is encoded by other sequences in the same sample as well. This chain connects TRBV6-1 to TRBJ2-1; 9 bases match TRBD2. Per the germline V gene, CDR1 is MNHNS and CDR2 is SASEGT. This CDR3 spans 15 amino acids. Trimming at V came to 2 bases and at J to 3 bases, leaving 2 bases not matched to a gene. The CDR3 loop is CASSELAGSYNEQFF. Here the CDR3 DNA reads TGTGCCAGCAGTGAACTAGCGGGGAGCTACAATGAGCAGTTCTTC.

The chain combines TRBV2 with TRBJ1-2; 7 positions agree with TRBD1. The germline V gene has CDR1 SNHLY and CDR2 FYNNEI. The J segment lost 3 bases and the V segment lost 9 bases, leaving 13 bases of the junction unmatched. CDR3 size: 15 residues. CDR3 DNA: TGTGCCAGTTTCGGACCGAACCAGGGGGACTATGGCTACACCTTC. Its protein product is CASFGPNQGDYGYTF.

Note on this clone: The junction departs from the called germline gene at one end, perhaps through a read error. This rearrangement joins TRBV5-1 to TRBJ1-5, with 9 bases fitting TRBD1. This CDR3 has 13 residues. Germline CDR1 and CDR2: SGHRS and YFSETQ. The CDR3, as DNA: TGCGCCAGCAGCCTTACTAACAGGGGGCCCGGAGGTTTT. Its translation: CASSLTNRGPGGF.

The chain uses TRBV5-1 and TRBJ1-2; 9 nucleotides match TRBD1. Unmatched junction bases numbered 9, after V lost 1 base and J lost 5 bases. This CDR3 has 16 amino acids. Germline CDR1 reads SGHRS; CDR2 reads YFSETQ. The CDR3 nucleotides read TGCGCCAGCAGCTTGTCAGGACCGGGACAGGGTTATGGCTACACCTTC. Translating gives CASSLSGPGQGYGYTF. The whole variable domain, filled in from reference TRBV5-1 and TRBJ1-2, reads KAGVTQTPRYLIKTRGQQVTLSCSPISGHRSVSWYQQTPGQGLQFLFEYFSETQRNKGNFPGRFSGRQFSNSRSEMNVSTLELGDSALYLCASSLSGPGQGYGYTFGSGTRLTVV.

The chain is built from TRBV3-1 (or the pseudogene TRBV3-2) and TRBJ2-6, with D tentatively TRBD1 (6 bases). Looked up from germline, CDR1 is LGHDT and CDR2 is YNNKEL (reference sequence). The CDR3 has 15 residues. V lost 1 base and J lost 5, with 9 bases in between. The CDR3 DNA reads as TGTGCCAGCAGCCAAGGGACAGTAAGGGCCAACGTCCTGACTTTC. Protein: CASSQGTVRANVLTF.

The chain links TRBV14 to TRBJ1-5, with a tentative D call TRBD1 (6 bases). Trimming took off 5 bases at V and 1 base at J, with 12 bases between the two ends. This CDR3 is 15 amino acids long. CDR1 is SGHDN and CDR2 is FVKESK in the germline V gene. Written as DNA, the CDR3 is TGTGCCAGCAGCAGAACAGGGACGAGCAATCAGCCCCAGCATTTT. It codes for CASSRTGTSNQPQHF.